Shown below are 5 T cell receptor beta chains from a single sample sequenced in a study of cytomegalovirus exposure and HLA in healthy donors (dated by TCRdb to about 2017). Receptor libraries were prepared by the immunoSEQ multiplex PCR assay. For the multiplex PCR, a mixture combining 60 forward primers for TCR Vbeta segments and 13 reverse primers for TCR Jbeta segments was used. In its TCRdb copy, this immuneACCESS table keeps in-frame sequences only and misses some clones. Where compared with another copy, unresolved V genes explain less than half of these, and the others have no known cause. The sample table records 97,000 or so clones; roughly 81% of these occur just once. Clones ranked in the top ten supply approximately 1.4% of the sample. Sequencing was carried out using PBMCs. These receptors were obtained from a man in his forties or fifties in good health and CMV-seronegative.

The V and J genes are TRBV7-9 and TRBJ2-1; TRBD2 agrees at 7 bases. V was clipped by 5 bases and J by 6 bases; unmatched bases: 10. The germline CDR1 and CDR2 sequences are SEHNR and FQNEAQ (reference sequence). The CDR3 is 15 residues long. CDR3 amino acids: CASSLNRGTTNEQFF. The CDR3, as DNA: TGTGCCAGCAGCCTAAACCGCGGGACTACCAATGAGCAGTTCTTC.

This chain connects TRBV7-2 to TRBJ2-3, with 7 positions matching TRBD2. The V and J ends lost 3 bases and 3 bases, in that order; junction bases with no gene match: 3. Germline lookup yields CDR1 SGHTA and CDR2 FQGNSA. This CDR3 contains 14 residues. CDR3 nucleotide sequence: TGTGCCAGCAGCTTCGGGACTAAGACAGATACGCAGTATTTT. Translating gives CASSFGTKTDTQYF.

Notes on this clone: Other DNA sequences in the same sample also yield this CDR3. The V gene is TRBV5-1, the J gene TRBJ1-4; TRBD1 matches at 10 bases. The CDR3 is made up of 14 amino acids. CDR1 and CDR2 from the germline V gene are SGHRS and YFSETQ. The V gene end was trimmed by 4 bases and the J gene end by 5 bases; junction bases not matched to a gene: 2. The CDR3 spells CASSPGQGNEKLFF. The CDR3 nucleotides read TGCGCCAGCAGCCCGGGACAGGGGAATGAAAAACTGTTTTTT.

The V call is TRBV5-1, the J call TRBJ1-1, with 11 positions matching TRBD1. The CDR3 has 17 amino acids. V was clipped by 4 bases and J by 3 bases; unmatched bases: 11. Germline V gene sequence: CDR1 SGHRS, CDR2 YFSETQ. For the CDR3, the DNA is TGCGCCAGCAGCCTCGGACAGGGGGCTTCGTTAGACACTGAAGCTTTCTTT. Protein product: CASSLGQGASLDTEAFF.

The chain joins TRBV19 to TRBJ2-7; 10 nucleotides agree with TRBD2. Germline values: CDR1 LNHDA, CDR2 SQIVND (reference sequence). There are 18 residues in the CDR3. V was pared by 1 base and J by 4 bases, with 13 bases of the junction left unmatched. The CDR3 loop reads CASSIVGLAGDLGYEQYF. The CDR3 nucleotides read TGTGCCAGTAGTATAGTCGGGCTAGCGGGGGACCTCGGATACGAGCAGTACTTC.